The clone carrying this T cell receptor beta chain has ten or more counts. Germline is not matched at one junction end, which may reflect a read error. The CDR3 has 12 residues. Per germline, CDR1 SSHAT and CDR2 FNYEAQ (reference sequence). This record belongs to a study of CD8+CD57+ T cells in acquired aplastic anemia. Genomic DNA provided the template from which TCR beta VDJ and CDR3 profiles were obtained. TCRdb called the reads again in MiXCR, with one record for every CDR3 protein. The sample holds 450,000 to 550,000 distinct CDR3 sequences, approximately 32% seen once. Only patients with CD8+CD57+ cell expansion on flow cytometry were chosen for sequencing.

This sequence was found in a human donor with aplastic anemia. The sample was sorted CD4+, CD8+, or CD8+CD57+ T cells (not recorded which) from PBMCs. The chain is built from TRBV7-7 and TRBJ2-5, with D uncertain. CDR3 in amino acids: CASSLGKETQYF. The CDR3 DNA follows: TGTGCTAGCAGCTTAGGGAAGGAGACCCAGTACTTC.